The text below deals with one T cell receptor (beta chain). This specimen belongs to a study of blood T cell repertoires in COVID-19. Background on the study: Sites in the United States, Italy and Spain provided acute and convalescent COVID-19 samples. T cells, B-cell-depleted T cells, or PBMCs provided the cDNA or gDNA that served as material.

Patients at the Seattle site were enrolled during active infection and followed longitudinally. Original handling: Amplifying reference gene primers gave estimates of nucleated cell counts. Here immunoSEQ multiplex PCR was the method, and the copy in TCRdb shows in-frame clones only, minus some. V and J calls and clone size are as listed in that table; D and trimming were resolved from the DNA. The sample contains hundreds of thousands of clones, approximately 85% of which appear only once. This clonotype originated in a man aged 45-65 years with COVID-19, enrolled during active disease. The source material was peripheral blood.

The CDR3 region has the DNA TGTGCCAGCAGCTTACTCTCGTCAGTGGATTCACCCCTCCACTTT. Translated: CASSLLSSVDSPLHF. V gene TRBV7-6 combines with J gene TRBJ1-6, with unresolved D. This CDR3 has 15 amino acids. Per germline, CDR1 SGHVS and CDR2 FNYEAQ. V shed 2 bases and J shed 8 bases, with 13 bases lying between them.